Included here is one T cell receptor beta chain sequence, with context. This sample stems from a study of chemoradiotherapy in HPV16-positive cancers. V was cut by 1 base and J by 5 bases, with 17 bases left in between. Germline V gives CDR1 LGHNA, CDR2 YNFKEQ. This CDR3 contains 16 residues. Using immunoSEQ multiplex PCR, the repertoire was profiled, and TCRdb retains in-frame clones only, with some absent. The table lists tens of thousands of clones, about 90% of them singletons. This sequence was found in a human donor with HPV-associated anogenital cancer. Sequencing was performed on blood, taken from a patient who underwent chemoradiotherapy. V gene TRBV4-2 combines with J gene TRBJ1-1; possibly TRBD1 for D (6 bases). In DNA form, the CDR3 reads TGTGCCAGCAGCCAAGGTAACAGGGAAGTTGTAACTGAAGCTTTCTTT. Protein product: CASSQGNREVVTEAFF.